This T cell receptor beta chain is drawn from a study of blood T cells in healthy people across ages. Study findings and constraints: Age brought a roughly linear fall in TCR beta diversity measured per million T cells.

This CDR3 is built from 14 residues. Trimming shortened V by 6 bases and J by 0 bases, and 11 bases separated the two germline ends. Germline V gene lookup returns CDR1 MGHDK and CDR2 SYGVNS. It was with a sample-barcoded 5' primer and a J-beta primer mix that a second PCR of about 6 to 12 cycles was run. TCRdb re-analysed the 5' RACE reads in MiXCR, keeping a single row per CDR3 protein. Counted here are some 1.4 million distinct CDR3 sequences, around two fifths occurring once; the ten biggest clones make up around 8%. Isolated per sample were at least 6 million PBMCs. This clonotype was detected a few times. Its antigen is still unknown.

The source is a woman aged 18-29 years in good health. The V gene is TRBV25-1, the J gene TRBJ1-1; the D gene is possibly TRBD1 (6 bases). The material sequenced was blood. The CDR3 region has the DNA TGTGCCAGCAGCAGCCCAGGGGTGAACACTGAAGCTTTCTTT. This sequence encodes CASSSPGVNTEAFF.